The clone carrying this TCR beta chain was recorded once. As yet, its antigen is unknown. The germline V gene has CDR1 MNHNS and CDR2 SASEGT. Trimming shortened V by 4 bases and J by 8 bases, and 8 bases separated the two germline ends. The CDR3 has 11 amino acids. The sample originates from a study of shared clonotypes between healthy human individuals. This table comes from immunoSEQ multiplex PCR, and its TCRdb copy is limited to in-frame clones, with some not included. The sample records 2 million to 2.5 million clones, roughly 92% being singletons. Study observations and caveats: Depth of sequencing was expected to influence donor clonotype sharing.

The clonotype comes from a man between 18 and 35 years old in good health. Some clones in this sample may be carry-over from other donors' samples. This chain uses TRBV6-1 with TRBJ1-2; D not certain. Sample: naive CD4+ T cells from PBMCs. The subset was: CD45RA+ positively selected. CDR3: CASSGGYGYTF. DNA of the CDR3: TGTGCCAGCAGTGGAGGGTACGGCTACACCTTC.